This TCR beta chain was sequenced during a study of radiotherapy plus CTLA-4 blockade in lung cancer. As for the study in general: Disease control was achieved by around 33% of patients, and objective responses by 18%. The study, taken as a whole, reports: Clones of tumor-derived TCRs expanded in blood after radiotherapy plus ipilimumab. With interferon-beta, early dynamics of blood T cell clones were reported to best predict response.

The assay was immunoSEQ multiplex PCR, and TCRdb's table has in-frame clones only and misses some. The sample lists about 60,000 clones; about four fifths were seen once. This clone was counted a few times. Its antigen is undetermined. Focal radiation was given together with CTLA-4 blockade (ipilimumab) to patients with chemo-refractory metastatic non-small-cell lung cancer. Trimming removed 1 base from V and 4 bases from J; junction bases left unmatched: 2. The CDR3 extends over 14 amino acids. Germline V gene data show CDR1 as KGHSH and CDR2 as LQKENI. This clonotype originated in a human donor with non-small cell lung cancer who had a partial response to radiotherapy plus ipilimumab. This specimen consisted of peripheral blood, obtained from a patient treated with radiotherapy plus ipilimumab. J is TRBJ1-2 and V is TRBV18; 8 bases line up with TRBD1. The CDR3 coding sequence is TGTGCCAGCTCACCACAGGGACAGGCCTATGGCTACACCTTC. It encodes CASSPQGQAYGYTF.